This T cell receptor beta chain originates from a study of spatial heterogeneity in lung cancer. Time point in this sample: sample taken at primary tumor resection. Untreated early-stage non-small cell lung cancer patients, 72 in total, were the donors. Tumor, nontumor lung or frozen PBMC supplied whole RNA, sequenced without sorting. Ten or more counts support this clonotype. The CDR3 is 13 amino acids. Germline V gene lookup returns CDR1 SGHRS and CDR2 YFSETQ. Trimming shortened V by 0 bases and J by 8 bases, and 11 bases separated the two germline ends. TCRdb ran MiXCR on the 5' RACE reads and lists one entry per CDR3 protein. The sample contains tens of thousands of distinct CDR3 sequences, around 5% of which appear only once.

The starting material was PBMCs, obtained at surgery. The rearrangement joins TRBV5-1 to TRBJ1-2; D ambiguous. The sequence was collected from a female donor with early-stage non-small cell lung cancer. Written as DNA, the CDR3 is TGCGCCAGCAGCTTGGGAGGGTCGAGCGGCTACACCTTC. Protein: CASSLGGSSGYTF.